The clone carrying this T cell receptor beta chain was counted at least ten times. TRAV- and TRBV-specific primers, spanning alpha and beta chains, primed first-strand cDNA. TCRs underwent roughly 20 PCR cycles of amplification with a constant-region primer and V-primer adapter. TCRdb processed the reads anew with MiXCR; each CDR3 protein has one entry. The sample holds 75,000 to 95,000 distinct CDR3 sequences, approximately 17% seen once. Time point: before trial treatment. Each donor was administered nivolumab, ipilimumab, aspirin, low-dose cyclophosphamide and low-dose radiotherapy. Those who qualified had advanced solid tumors (lacking tumor-infiltrating lymphocytes). V was trimmed by 1 base and J by 3 bases, leaving 13 bases between them. The CDR3 is made up of 16 amino acids. The germline V gene has CDR1 MDHEN and CDR2 SYDVKM. The source of the sample is a study of low-dose radiotherapy and immunotherapy resistance in tumors. Study-wide context: Both drugs were delivered intravenously to patients (nivolumab 240 mg every two weeks and ipilimumab 1 mg/kg every six weeks). Patients took 300 mg oral aspirin daily for four cycles from cycle 1 day 1.

The sequence was collected from a male donor with prostate cancer. The chain is built from TRBV28 and TRBJ2-1, with a tentative D call TRBD2 (6 bases). Here the sequenced sample was PBMCs, taken before treatment. The CDR3 sequence is CASSLSPGTLYNEQFF. In nucleotides, the CDR3 is TGTGCCAGCAGTTTATCCCCTGGGACTCTCTACAATGAGCAGTTCTTC.